These T cell receptor beta chains were read from a single sample in a study of regulatory T cells in long-lasting Graves disease. TCRdb processed the multiplex PCR reads anew with MiXCR; each CDR3 protein has one entry. The table shows hundreds of thousands of distinct CDR3 sequences, with around 21% occurring only once. Sample: peripheral blood mononuclear cells (PBMCs), taken when the disease was refractory, from a patient treated with antithyroid drugs. These receptor sequences come from a female donor with Graves disease. Both conserved end residues are part of each CDR3. The D gene is left open where the match is weak. Size is stated for part of the rows, as once, few or many counts, or as a class when the clone is expanded.

>TRBJ2-2|TRBV5-1|.|.
TGCGCCAGCAGCCTAACAGAAACCGGGGAGCTGTTTTTT
CASSLTETGELFF
>TRBJ1-6|TRBV7-2|many|.
TGTGCCAGCAGCTTAAGTTCAGGGCCGAATTCACCCCTCCACTTT
CASSLSSGPNSPLHF
>TRBJ1-2|TRBV18|.|.
TGTGCCAGCTCACTAAGTGGGGAGAGATATGGCTACACCTTC
CASSLSGERYGYTF
>TRBJ1-2|TRBV30|few|.
TGTGCCTGGGAGCCGGACAGCCCTAACTATGGCTACACCTTC
CAWEPDSPNYGYTF
>TRBJ2-7|TRBV5-1|many|TRBD1
TGTGCCAGCAGCTTTGGGACAGGGTCCTACGAGCAGTACTTC
CASSFGTGSYEQYF
>TRBJ1-4|TRBV6-1|few|TRBD1
TGTGCCAGCAGTCCGGGACAGACCTCGGGGGATGAAAAACTGTTTTTT
CASSPGQTSGDEKLFF
>TRBJ2-7|TRBV14|few|TRBD1
TGTGCCAGCAGCCAAGATGTTGGGACAGGATCCTACGAGCAGTACTTC
CASSQDVGTGSYEQYF
>TRBJ2-2|TRBV20-1|.|TRBD2
TGCAGTGCTCAGCGGGACTACAACACCGGGGAGCTGTTTTTT
CSAQRDYNTGELFF
>TRBJ1-2|TRBV27|many|.
TGTGCCAGCAGTTTTGGTGGGGGATCTGCTGGCTACACCTTC
CASSFGGGSAGYTF
>TRBJ1-2|TRBV12-3/TRBV12-4|many|.
TGTGCCAGCAGTTTAGTGGGGGTGACTGGCTACACCTTC
CASSLVGVTGYTF
>TRBJ2-2|TRBV7-2|many|.
TGTGCCAGCAGCTTAGGGAACACCGGGGAGCTGTTTTTT
CASSLGNTGELFF
>TRBJ2-5|TRBV13|many|.
TGTGCCAGCAGCGCGACTACACAAGAGACCCAGTACTTC
CASSATTQETQYF
>TRBJ2-2|TRBV5-5|few|.
TGTGCCAGCAGCTATATGTGGGGTAACACCGGGGAGCTGTTTTTT
CASSYMWGNTGELFF
>TRBJ1-1|TRBV6-1|many|.
TGTGCCAGCAGTGGGGTGTTGAACACTGAAGCTTTCTTT
CASSGVLNTEAFF
>TRBJ2-5|TRBV9|many|TRBD2
TGTGCCAGCAGTGTAGCGGGAGACTTCCAAGAGACCCAGTACTTC
CASSVAGDFQETQYF
>TRBJ2-7|TRBV2|many|TRBD1
TGTGCCAGCAGTGGCGACAGGGGAGGCTACGAGCAGTACTTC
CASSGDRGGYEQYF
>TRBJ1-6|TRBV20-1|few|TRBD1
TGCAGTGCTAGAGGGTTACAGGGGTTGAATTCACCCCTCCACTTT
CSARGLQGLNSPLHF
>TRBJ2-7|TRBV20-1|few|.
TGCAGTGCTAGTCATGGGGATACCTACGAGCAGTACTTC
CSASHGDTYEQYF
>TRBJ2-5|TRBV29-1|many|.
TGCAGCGTAGCGACCCAGGGTCGGACCCAGTACTTC
CSVATQGRTQYF
>TRBJ2-2|TRBV10-3|few|.
TGTGCCATCCAGAAAACCGGGGAGCTGTTTTTT
CAIQKTGELFF
>TRBJ1-4|TRBV2|many|.
TGTGCCACCAAGACCGGGACAATAGCCGAAAAACTGTTTTTT
CATKTGTIAEKLFF
>TRBJ1-1|TRBV15|many|.
TGTGCCACCAGCAGAGCAAGGAACACTGAAGCTTTCTTT
CATSRARNTEAFF
>TRBJ1-1|TRBV6-5|many|.
TGTGCCAGCAGTTACGGGACGGCTGGCACTGAAGCTTTCTTT
CASSYGTAGTEAFF
>TRBJ1-1|TRBV9|few|TRBD1
TGTGCCAGCAGCGTAGAAGGGACAGACACTGAAGCTTTCTTT
CASSVEGTDTEAFF
>TRBJ2-4|TRBV4-1|.|.
TGCGCCAGCAGTTCTCTAAGGGATACCTACAAAAACATTCAGTACTTC
CASSSLRDTYKNIQYF
>TRBJ2-7|TRBV12-3/TRBV12-4|many|TRBD2
TGTGCCAGCAGTTTCTTAGCGGGGAACTACGAGCAGTACTTC
CASSFLAGNYEQYF